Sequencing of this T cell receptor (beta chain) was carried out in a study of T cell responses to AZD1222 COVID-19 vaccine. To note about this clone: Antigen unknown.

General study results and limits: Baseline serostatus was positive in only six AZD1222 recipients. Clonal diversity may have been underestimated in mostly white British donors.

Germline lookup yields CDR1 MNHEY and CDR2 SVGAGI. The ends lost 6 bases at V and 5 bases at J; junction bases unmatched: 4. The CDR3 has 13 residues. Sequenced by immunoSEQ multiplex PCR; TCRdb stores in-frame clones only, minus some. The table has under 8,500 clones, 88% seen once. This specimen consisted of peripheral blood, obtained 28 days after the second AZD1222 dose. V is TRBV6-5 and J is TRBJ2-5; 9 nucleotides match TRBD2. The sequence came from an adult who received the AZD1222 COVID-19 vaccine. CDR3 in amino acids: CASRAGGRETQYF. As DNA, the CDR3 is TGTGCCAGCAGAGCGGGAGGCAGGGAGACCCAGTACTTC.